Included here is one T cell receptor beta chain sequence, with context. This table comes from immunoSEQ multiplex PCR, and its TCRdb copy is limited to in-frame clones, with some not included. The profile shows some 330,000 clones, about four fifths of them singletons. The sample belongs to a study of blood T cell repertoires in COVID-19. CDR3 size: 16 residues. The junction had 9 bases not matched to a gene; V was cut back by 3 bases and J by 4 bases. The germline V gene encodes CDR1 SGHNT and CDR2 YYREEE (reference sequence). Two negative PCRs, clearance, or symptom resolution had been documented for recovered Cohort 3 donors.

The rearrangement links TRBV5-4 to TRBJ2-1; 8 bases agree with TRBD2. The origin of this receptor is a woman aged 45-59 years who had recovered from COVID-19. The sample taken for sequencing was PBMCs or T cells enriched from blood (not recorded which). CDR3 amino acids: CASSYKLLAAYNEQFF. CDR3 bases: TGTGCCAGCAGCTACAAACTACTAGCGGCGTACAATGAGCAGTTCTTC.